The rows below give T cell receptor beta chains drawn from one sample of a study of T cell repertoires in cytomegalovirus infection. TCRdb recomputed calls from the reads with MiXCR, one row per CDR3 protein. The sample lists approximately 250,000 distinct CDR3 sequences; about 12% were seen once. The sample comprised PBMCs. Source of these receptors: a human donor in good health (CMV status not recorded). Some clones in this sample may be carry-over from other donors' samples. Each CDR3 is given with its conserved first and last residue. A D gene is named only where the DNA matches it firmly. Clone sizes are given selectively: once, few, many, or a class where the clone is expanded.

CDR3 DNA: TGTGCCAGCAAACGGTACGGGGGAGGCACAGATACGCAGTATTTT
CDR3 protein: CASKRYGGGTDTQYF
D gene: -
J gene: TRBJ2-3
clone size: many
V gene: TRBV7-9

CDR3 DNA: TGTGCCAGCCGGGGGGAGACCCAGCCCCAGCATTTT
CDR3 protein: CASRGETQPQHF
D gene: -
J gene: TRBJ1-5
clone size: many
V gene: TRBV19

CDR3 DNA: TGTGCCAGCAGCCTATTATATCCGGGACACCGACCAAAAGGTTGCAATCAGCCCCAGCATTTT
CDR3 protein: CASSLLYPGHRPKGCNQPQHF
D gene: -
J gene: TRBJ1-5
clone size: few
V gene: TRBV14

CDR3 DNA: TGCGCCAGCAGCCCCGGACAGGGGTACGACGAGCAGTACTTC
CDR3 protein: CASSPGQGYDEQYF
D gene: TRBD1
J gene: TRBJ2-7
clone size: -
V gene: TRBV4-3

CDR3 DNA: TGTGCCAGCAGCTTAGCCCTACAGGGGAGCGGGTCGACTAATGAAAAACTGTTTTTT
CDR3 protein: CASSLALQGSGSTNEKLFF
D gene: TRBD1
J gene: TRBJ1-4
clone size: many
V gene: TRBV7-2

CDR3 DNA: TGCAGCGCCTTGGGGGGCCCCTATGGCTACACCTTC
CDR3 protein: CSALGGPYGYTF
D gene: -
J gene: TRBJ1-2
clone size: few
V gene: TRBV29-1

CDR3 DNA: TGTGCCAGCAGCTTAGCCCAAACAGGACTAGAAAAACTGTTTTTT
CDR3 protein: CASSLAQTGLEKLFF
D gene: -
J gene: TRBJ1-4
clone size: -
V gene: TRBV7-6

CDR3 DNA: TGTGCCAGCGGGGGACTAGCCCGGCGGGAGCAGTTCTTC
CDR3 protein: CASGGLARREQFF
D gene: TRBD2
J gene: TRBJ2-1
clone size: many
V gene: TRBV6-2/TRBV6-3

CDR3 DNA: TGTGCCAGCAGCTTAGGTCGGGATAGCGGGGGGATGACAGATACGCAGTATTTT
CDR3 protein: CASSLGRDSGGMTDTQYF
D gene: TRBD2
J gene: TRBJ2-3
clone size: many
V gene: TRBV7-2

CDR3 DNA: TGTGCCAGCAGCTTAAATCCGACTTATAAACCGGGCCAGCTGTTTTTT
CDR3 protein: CASSLNPTYKPGQLFF
D gene: -
J gene: TRBJ2-2
clone size: many
V gene: TRBV7-2

CDR3 DNA: TGTGCCAGCAGTGAACGGGGGGCCGGTGGCTACACCTTC
CDR3 protein: CASSERGAGGYTF
D gene: -
J gene: TRBJ1-2
clone size: -
V gene: TRBV25-1

CDR3 DNA: TGTGCCAGCAGTTCACAGGAAAACTATGGCTACACCTTC
CDR3 protein: CASSSQENYGYTF
D gene: -
J gene: TRBJ1-2
clone size: few
V gene: TRBV25-1

CDR3 DNA: TGTGCCAGCAGCCAAGAGACTAGCGGGGACGCAGATACGCAGTATTTT
CDR3 protein: CASSQETSGDADTQYF
D gene: TRBD2
J gene: TRBJ2-3
clone size: many
V gene: TRBV3-1

CDR3 DNA: TGTGCCAGCAGCTCTCGGACTAGCGGGGGGGAAAATACGCAGTATTTT
CDR3 protein: CASSSRTSGGENTQYF
D gene: TRBD2
J gene: TRBJ2-3
clone size: -
V gene: TRBV7-2

CDR3 DNA: TGTGCCAGCAGCGTAGTGGGGGAGGAAGCAGATACGCAGTATTTT
CDR3 protein: CASSVVGEEADTQYF
D gene: -
J gene: TRBJ2-3
clone size: -
V gene: TRBV9

CDR3 DNA: TGTGCCAGTAGGAAGAAGGCAACCTACGAGAACACTGAAGCTTTCTTT
CDR3 protein: CASRKKATYENTEAFF
D gene: -
J gene: TRBJ1-1
clone size: many
V gene: TRBV19

CDR3 DNA: TGTGCCAGTAGTGGTTCACAGGGTATACTCAATCAGCCCCAGCATTTT
CDR3 protein: CASSGSQGILNQPQHF
D gene: -
J gene: TRBJ1-5
clone size: many
V gene: TRBV19

CDR3 DNA: TGTGCCAGCAGATTCGCGAACGTTCATAACTATGGCTACACCTTC
CDR3 protein: CASRFANVHNYGYTF
D gene: -
J gene: TRBJ1-2
clone size: few
V gene: TRBV2

CDR3 DNA: TGTGCCAGCAGTTACTCGAGGGGTTCGGGCTACACCTTC
CDR3 protein: CASSYSRGSGYTF
D gene: -
J gene: TRBJ1-2
clone size: many
V gene: TRBV6-2/TRBV6-3

CDR3 DNA: TGTGCCATCAGGACGTGGGGGCTGAACACTGAAGCTTTCTTT
CDR3 protein: CAIRTWGLNTEAFF
D gene: -
J gene: TRBJ1-1
clone size: many
V gene: TRBV10-3

CDR3 DNA: TGTGCCAGCAGTTTCGGCTCCGGCGAGCAGTACTTC
CDR3 protein: CASSFGSGEQYF
D gene: -
J gene: TRBJ2-7
clone size: few
V gene: TRBV12-3/TRBV12-4

CDR3 DNA: TGTGCCAGCAGTTTGGGCACCCCTCTTGGATACAATGAGCAGTTCTTC
CDR3 protein: CASSLGTPLGYNEQFF
D gene: -
J gene: TRBJ2-1
clone size: many
V gene: TRBV12-3/TRBV12-4

CDR3 DNA: TGTGCCAGCAGCTCAGGGGGCGCTGGGGCCAACGTCCTGACTTTC
CDR3 protein: CASSSGGAGANVLTF
D gene: TRBD1
J gene: TRBJ2-6
clone size: many
V gene: TRBV28

CDR3 DNA: TGTGCCAGCAGCTTAGTGAGCGGGACACCCTCTGGAAACACCATATATTTT
CDR3 protein: CASSLVSGTPSGNTIYF
D gene: -
J gene: TRBJ1-3
clone size: many
V gene: TRBV7-2

CDR3 DNA: TGTGCCAGCAGTCAAGGCGTCAGGCTGGGAGGTGAGACCCAGTACTTC
CDR3 protein: CASSQGVRLGGETQYF
D gene: -
J gene: TRBJ2-5
clone size: few
V gene: TRBV25-1

CDR3 DNA: TGTGCCAGTAGTATAGATGCGGACAGGGACAGCTATGGCTACACCTTC
CDR3 protein: CASSIDADRDSYGYTF
D gene: TRBD1
J gene: TRBJ1-2
clone size: many
V gene: TRBV19

CDR3 DNA: TGTGCCATCGCTGGTAGGGCAGCGAACACTGAAGCTTTCTTT
CDR3 protein: CAIAGRAANTEAFF
D gene: -
J gene: TRBJ1-1
clone size: many
V gene: TRBV10-3

CDR3 DNA: TGTGCCAGCAGGGGCTCAGGGGGCACTGAAGCTTTCTTT
CDR3 protein: CASRGSGGTEAFF
D gene: TRBD1
J gene: TRBJ1-1
clone size: many
V gene: TRBV6-2/TRBV6-3

CDR3 DNA: TGTGCCAGCAGCTTAGCCGTCGGGGTCGCTTTCTTT
CDR3 protein: CASSLAVGVAFF
D gene: -
J gene: TRBJ1-1
clone size: -
V gene: TRBV7-2

CDR3 DNA: TGTGCCAGCAGCCTCGACAGGTTTTCGACCTATGGCTACACCTTC
CDR3 protein: CASSLDRFSTYGYTF
D gene: -
J gene: TRBJ1-2
clone size: many
V gene: TRBV6-2/TRBV6-3

CDR3 DNA: TGCAGCGCCCTGACTACCGGGGAGCTGTTTTTT
CDR3 protein: CSALTTGELFF
D gene: -
J gene: TRBJ2-2
clone size: -
V gene: TRBV29-1

CDR3 DNA: TGTGCCAGCAGCTCCGGACAGGGAGGGGCCGGGCAGTACTTC
CDR3 protein: CASSSGQGGAGQYF
D gene: -
J gene: TRBJ2-7
clone size: many
V gene: TRBV7-2

CDR3 DNA: TGTGCCAGCAGCTTGCTGGGTTCTAATTCACCCCTCCACTTT
CDR3 protein: CASSLLGSNSPLHF
D gene: -
J gene: TRBJ1-6
clone size: many
V gene: TRBV5-6

CDR3 DNA: TGTGCCAGCAGCTTAGCGAGCCAGAGCCCGCCCACCTACAATGAGCAGTTCTTC
CDR3 protein: CASSLASQSPPTYNEQFF
D gene: -
J gene: TRBJ2-1
clone size: many
V gene: TRBV7-2

CDR3 DNA: TGTGCCAGCGGGGAGAGAGCCTACGAGCAGTACTTC
CDR3 protein: CASGERAYEQYF
D gene: -
J gene: TRBJ2-7
clone size: many
V gene: TRBV11-2

CDR3 DNA: TGTGCCAGCAGCTTACTGACTAGCGTGAGAACAGATACGCAGTATTTT
CDR3 protein: CASSLLTSVRTDTQYF
D gene: TRBD2
J gene: TRBJ2-3
clone size: many
V gene: TRBV7-2

CDR3 DNA: TGCAGCGTTGCAGCCCGGAGGGACCAAGAGACCCAGTACTTC
CDR3 protein: CSVAARRDQETQYF
D gene: -
J gene: TRBJ2-5
clone size: once
V gene: TRBV29-1

CDR3 DNA: TGCAGTGCCAGAAAAGGACTTGAGCAGTTCTTC
CDR3 protein: CSARKGLEQFF
D gene: -
J gene: TRBJ2-1
clone size: few
V gene: TRBV20-1

CDR3 DNA: TGTGCCAGCAGTTTCGACCGGGCCGAAGCTTTCTTT
CDR3 protein: CASSFDRAEAFF
D gene: -
J gene: TRBJ1-1
clone size: many
V gene: TRBV7-2

CDR3 DNA: TGTGCCAGCAGTGACCGGGACAGGGGGCAAGGGACGGTCCGGATCAATCAGCCCCAGCATTTT
CDR3 protein: CASSDRDRGQGTVRINQPQHF
D gene: TRBD1
J gene: TRBJ1-5
clone size: few
V gene: TRBV28

CDR3 DNA: TGTGCCAGCAGTTTATGGTCCAGGGGTCTACACTTC
CDR3 protein: CASSLWSRGLHF
D gene: -
J gene: TRBJ1-2
clone size: many
V gene: TRBV28

CDR3 DNA: TGTGCCAGCAGCAAGGGGGGTGGAGAGACCCAGTACTTC
CDR3 protein: CASSKGGGETQYF
D gene: -
J gene: TRBJ2-5
clone size: few
V gene: TRBV5-5

CDR3 DNA: TGTGCCAGCAGCCCGGACTATAGAGAGACCCAGTACTTC
CDR3 protein: CASSPDYRETQYF
D gene: -
J gene: TRBJ2-5
clone size: many
V gene: TRBV7-7

CDR3 DNA: TGCAGCGTTGAAGTGGGGGGGGGCCTCGGCGGGGAGCAGTACTTC
CDR3 protein: CSVEVGGGLGGEQYF
D gene: -
J gene: TRBJ2-7
clone size: few
V gene: TRBV29-1

CDR3 DNA: TGTGCCAGCAGCCTACTCTCATCCGCAGCCTATGGCTACACCTTC
CDR3 protein: CASSLLSSAAYGYTF
D gene: -
J gene: TRBJ1-2
clone size: many
V gene: TRBV7-9

CDR3 DNA: TGCAGTGCTACCGGGACAGACTATGGCTACACCTTC
CDR3 protein: CSATGTDYGYTF
D gene: TRBD1
J gene: TRBJ1-2
clone size: -
V gene: TRBV20-1

CDR3 DNA: TGTGCCAGCAGCCAGGGCTCCACCAACCTGGAAAACATTCAGTACTTC
CDR3 protein: CASSQGSTNLENIQYF
D gene: -
J gene: TRBJ2-4
clone size: few
V gene: TRBV6-2/TRBV6-3

CDR3 DNA: TGCGCCAGCAGCGACAACAGGGCCACAGATACGCAGTATTTT
CDR3 protein: CASSDNRATDTQYF
D gene: -
J gene: TRBJ2-3
clone size: -
V gene: TRBV5-1

CDR3 DNA: TGCGCCAGCAGCTTGCCTAGCGGGGACAATGAGCAGTTCTTC
CDR3 protein: CASSLPSGDNEQFF
D gene: TRBD2
J gene: TRBJ2-1
clone size: -
V gene: TRBV5-1

CDR3 DNA: TGTGCCAGCAGCTTAGGGGGCCTGAACACTGAAGCTTTCTTT
CDR3 protein: CASSLGGLNTEAFF
D gene: -
J gene: TRBJ1-1
clone size: many
V gene: TRBV7-2

CDR3 DNA: TGTGCCAGCAGTAAGGGGACAATTCGGACCGGGGAGCTGTTTTTT
CDR3 protein: CASSKGTIRTGELFF
D gene: -
J gene: TRBJ2-2
clone size: few
V gene: TRBV6-1

CDR3 DNA: TGTGCCAGCAGCCAACTTCTCACAGGGGGTTATGGCTACACCTTC
CDR3 protein: CASSQLLTGGYGYTF
D gene: TRBD1
J gene: TRBJ1-2
clone size: -
V gene: TRBV4-2